What follows are 26 T cell receptor beta chains derived from one specimen sequenced in a study of prognosis after radiotherapy for stage I lung cancer. CDR3 of TCR beta was amplified from genomic DNA via a two-round multiplex PCR. First-round PCR amplification was performed with primers specific to each TRBV and TRBJ gene. TCRdb passed the multiplex PCR reads through MiXCR, listing each CDR3 protein once. The repertoire consists of tens of thousands of distinct CDR3 sequences, with about 24% occurring once and the leading ten covering 25% to 30%. The sequencing here drew on PBMCs, taken before or after stereotactic body radiation therapy (not recorded which). The receptors come from a donor aged 50 or older with non-small cell lung cancer.

This clonotype showed up many times. The CDR3 DNA reads as TGTGCCAGCAGTGTGGAGGGGGCGGCTGGCTACACCTTC. Its protein product is CASSVEGAAGYTF. The J gene is TRBJ1-2, the V gene TRBV2; TRBD1 matches 7 bases. Germline V gene data show CDR1 as SNHLY and CDR2 as FYNNEI. V gave up 4 bases and J gave up 7 bases; unmatched junction bases: 6. This CDR3 is built from 13 residues.

This clonotype was detected ten times or more. CDR3 DNA sequence: TGTGCCAGCAGCTTAAAGGGCCGCCCGCGAGATACGCAGTATTTT. This sequence encodes CASSLKGRPRDTQYF. This chain uses TRBV11-3 with TRBJ2-3, with D unclear. This CDR3 region has 15 residues. The germline V gene has CDR1 SGHNT and CDR2 YENEEA. Trimming cost V 2 bases and J 5 bases, with 14 bases left between them.

This clonotype showed up many times. The V call is TRBV7-6, the J call TRBJ2-1; the D is unclear. The CDR3 extends over 13 amino acids. Germline loops: CDR1 SGHVS, CDR2 FNYEAQ. V was clipped by 5 bases and J by 6 bases, with 11 bases between them. CDR3 loop: CASSPLPGNEQFF. The CDR3 bases are TGTGCCAGCAGCCCCCTCCCTGGCAATGAGCAGTTCTTC.

This clonotype was recorded many times. The chain is built from TRBV7-9 and TRBJ2-7; TRBD1 matches 9 bases. CDR1 and CDR2 (germline): SEHNR, FQNEAQ (reference sequence). V gave up 5 bases and J gave up 0 bases; unmatched junction bases: 2. This CDR3 contains 14 residues. CDR3 DNA: TGTGCCAGCAGCCCGGACAGGGGCTCCTACGAGCAGTACTTC. Translation gives CASSPDRGSYEQYF.

With regard to this clonotype: A much more abundant neighbour one base away suggests this may be a read error. A read error is likely, as this CDR3 ends without the conserved phenylalanine or tryptophan. The V call is TRBV3-1, the J call TRBJ2-5; D could derive from TRBD1 or TRBD2 (5 bases each). The CDR3 contains 14 residues. The germline V gene encodes CDR1 LGHDT and CDR2 YNNKEL (reference sequence). V lost 4 bases and J lost 5, with 14 bases in between. As DNA, the CDR3 is TGTGCCAGCAGCCCGACAATCGAGGGGGAGACCCAGTACCTC. Protein sequence: CASSPTIEGETQYL.

The table lists this clonotype with many counts. The chain combines TRBV6-5 with TRBJ2-7; D might be TRBD1 or TRBD2, each matching 6 bases. The CDR3 extends over 14 amino acids. Germline lookup yields CDR1 MNHEY and CDR2 SVGAGI. V shed 2 bases and J shed 3 bases, with 11 bases lying between them. CDR3 amino acids: CASSYHEGGYEQYF. CDR3 in DNA: TGTGCCAGCAGTTACCATGAGGGGGGCTACGAGCAGTACTTC.

This clonotype was detected many times. V usage is TRBV18 and J usage is TRBJ2-5, with TRBD2 as a possible D gene (6 bases). Trimming cost V 2 bases and J 5 bases, with 12 bases left between them. CDR1 and CDR2 from the germline V gene are KGHSH and LQKENI. This CDR3 is built from 14 residues. The CDR3 DNA reads TGTGCCAGCTCACCAAAAGGGAGCGGGGAGACCCAGTACTTC. Its translation: CASSPKGSGETQYF.

This clonotype was seen many times. The J gene is TRBJ1-4, the V gene TRBV30; tentatively, D is TRBD1 (5 bases). Trimming pared 2 bases from V and 4 bases from J, leaving 14 bases between. This CDR3 has 15 residues. Germline loops: CDR1 GTSNPN, CDR2 SVGIG (reference sequence). CDR3 coding DNA: TGTGCCTGGAGTCCCGGGAAGGGACTTAATGAAAAACTGTTTTTT. Translated: CAWSPGKGLNEKLFF.

This clonotype was seen ten or more times. This sequence joins TRBV5-1 and TRBJ1-6; 8 bases are shared with TRBD1. The CDR3 runs 15 residues. Trimming cost V 5 bases and J 5 bases; bases outside gene matches: 6. CDR1 and CDR2 (germline): SGHRS, YFSETQ. The chain's CDR3 is CASSPSGGDNSPLHF. The CDR3 bases are TGCGCCAGCAGTCCGTCAGGGGGCGATAATTCACCCCTCCACTTT.

This clonotype was seen many times. This chain links TRBV5-1 with TRBJ1-1; 10 bases match TRBD1. The germline V gene has CDR1 SGHRS and CDR2 YFSETQ. V trimming: 6 bases; J trimming: 4 bases; junction bases outside the gene matches: 9. This CDR3 spans 15 amino acids. CDR3 protein: CASNPTGTGATEAFF. The CDR3 nucleotides are TGCGCCAGCAATCCAACCGGGACAGGGGCCACTGAAGCTTTCTTT.

This clonotype was observed many times. This chain links TRBV20-1 with TRBJ2-1; 12 nucleotides line up with TRBD1. The V segment lost 3 bases and the J segment 9 bases; nucleotides outside the gene matches: 3. This CDR3 has 13 residues. CDR1 is DFQATT and CDR2 is SNEGSKA in the germline V gene (reference sequence). CDR3 nucleotide sequence: TGCAGTGCTAGGGGACAGGGGGCGCGTGAGCAGTTCTTC. It codes for CSARGQGAREQFF.

This clonotype was detected many times. This chain connects TRBV3-1 to TRBJ2-5; TRBD1 agrees at 7 bases. Germline V CDR1 and CDR2: LGHDT, YNNKEL (reference sequence). The V gene end was trimmed by 1 base and the J gene end by 3 bases; junction bases not matched to a gene: 11. The CDR3 runs to 17 residues. In DNA form, the CDR3 reads TGTGCCAGCAGCCAAGGTCTGTACAGGGGTAGAAAAGAGACCCAGTACTTC. Its protein product is CASSQGLYRGRKETQYF.

The rearrangement joins TRBV6-1 to TRBJ2-3; no definite D call. V shed 8 bases and J shed 4 bases, with 7 bases lying between them. Germline CDR1 reads MNHNS; CDR2 reads SASEGT. The CDR3 consists of 11 residues. The CDR3 protein is CASVAADTQYF. The DNA of the CDR3 is TGTGCCAGCGTGGCTGCAGATACGCAGTATTTT.

The gene calls are TRBV6-2 or TRBV6-3 and TRBJ1-5, with 8 bases matching TRBD1. V dropped 5 bases and J dropped 6; count of bases not matched to a gene: 3. CDR1 is MNHEY and CDR2 is SVGEGT in the germline V gene. CDR3 size: 13 residues. The CDR3 here is CASSTGGCQPQHF. The CDR3 coding sequence is TGTGCCAGCAGTACAGGGGGTTGTCAGCCCCAGCATTTT.

As for this clonotype: One base separates it from a far larger clone, so it is likely a read error. The chain couples TRBV6-2 or TRBV6-3 to TRBJ1-1, with D possibly being TRBD1 (5 bases). Per germline, CDR1 MNHEY and CDR2 SVGEGT. This CDR3 contains 14 residues. CDR3 residues: CASRTDRRSTEDFF. CDR3 nucleotide sequence: TGTGCCAGCAGGACAGACAGACGGTCCACTGAAGATTTCTTT.

This clonotype was found many times. The genes are TRBV27 and TRBJ1-2, with TRBD1 as a possible D gene (6 bases). The CDR3 extends over 14 amino acids. Germline V CDR1 and CDR2: MNHEY, SMNVEV (reference sequence). V lost 3 bases and J lost 4, with 12 bases in between. The CDR3 is CASSLSGASYGYTF. The CDR3, as DNA: TGTGCCAGCAGTTTGTCAGGGGCATCCTATGGCTACACCTTC.

With regard to this clonotype: Its ends do not fully match the called genes, so a read error is possible. The DNA for the CDR3 is TGTGCCAGCAGTCGAATGGGGTCTGGGACCAACGTCCTGACTTTC. The encoded protein is CASSRMGSGTNVLTF. The chain carries TRBV2 and TRBJ2-6; the D is unclear. The germline gives CDR1 SNHLY, CDR2 FYNNEI. The CDR3 has 15 residues. The variable domain in full, with the rest retrieved from reference TRBV2 and TRBJ2-6, is EPEVTQTPSHQVTQMGQEVILRCVPISNHLYFYWYRQILGQKVEFLVSFYNNEISEKSEIFDDQFSVERPDGSNFTLKIRSTKLEDSAMYFCASSRMGSGTNVLTFGAGSRLTVL.

This clonotype was picked up a small number of times. It may be a read error: a sequence one base away is much more abundant. The J gene is TRBJ2-1, the V gene TRBV24-1, with 12 bases fitting TRBD2. The CDR3 length is 16 residues. Germline V gene sequence: CDR1 KGHDR, CDR2 SFDVKD. Here the CDR3 reads CATGDSRTSGVNEQFF. DNA of the CDR3: TGTGCCACCGGTGACTCCAGGACTAGCGGGGTGAATGAGCAGTTCTTC.

This chain connects TRBV7-9 to TRBJ2-2; D may be TRBD1 or TRBD2 (5 bases each). Germline-derived CDR1 and CDR2 are SEHNR and FQNEAQ (reference sequence). Trimming shortened V by 7 bases and J by 1 base, and 13 bases separated the two germline ends. This CDR3 has 15 residues. The CDR3 region is CASKRGLENTGELFF. The DNA of the CDR3 is TGTGCCAGCAAACGGGGCTTGGAGAACACCGGGGAGCTGTTTTTT.

This clonotype has at least ten counts. The chain carries TRBV20-1 and TRBJ2-7; D unresolved. CDR1 and CDR2 (germline): DFQATT, SNEGSKA (reference sequence). The CDR3 sequence is 8 residues long. The CDR3 DNA reads as TGCATCACCTACGAGCAGTACTTC. Amino acid sequence: CITYEQYF.

This clonotype was detected many times. This chain connects TRBV11-2 to TRBJ2-1; possible D gene TRBD1, 6 bases. V lost 4 bases, J lost 3 bases, and 31 bases lay in between. The CDR3 loop spans 21 amino acids. CDR1 is SGHAT and CDR2 is FQNNGV in the germline V gene. In DNA, the CDR3 is TGTGCCAGCAGCTCTCGACCCCTAGCCCACTATCGGACAGCCAACTACAATGAGCAGTTCTTC. Translating it yields CASSSRPLAHYRTANYNEQFF.

This clonotype has a count of ten or more. The chain joins TRBV20-1 to TRBJ2-6, with D hard to call. CDR3 size: 14 residues. Trimming took off 3 bases at V and 2 bases at J, with 8 bases between the two ends. Germline V gene data show CDR1 as DFQATT and CDR2 as SNEGSKA (reference sequence). In DNA, the CDR3 is TGCAGTGCTAGCCGGGTCCCTGGGGCCAACGTCCTGACTTTC. Translating it yields CSASRVPGANVLTF.

Ten or more counts support this clonotype. The gene calls are TRBV6-1 and TRBJ2-3; TRBD2 matches 11 bases. This CDR3 comprises 15 residues. The trim removed 6 bases at V and 2 bases at J, leaving 4 bases unmatched. Germline CDR1 and CDR2: MNHNS and SASEGT. In DNA, the CDR3 is TGTGCCAGCAGAACACTAGCGGGGGTCACAGATACGCAGTATTTT. Protein: CASRTLAGVTDTQYF.

About this clonotype itself: With only one base between it and a far larger clone, this is likely a read error. The V and J genes are TRBV6-2 or TRBV6-3 and TRBJ1-4; D may be TRBD1 (5 bases). Germline assignment: CDR1 MNHEY and CDR2 SVGEGT. This CDR3 is built from 15 residues. V was cut by 5 bases and J by 6 bases, with 16 bases left in between. The CDR3 is CASSASYGADEKLFF. The CDR3 DNA follows: TGTGCCAGCAGTGCCTCCTACGGGGCGGATGAAAAACTGTTTTTT.

J is TRBJ1-2 and V is TRBV20-1; 7 bases align to TRBD1. After removal of 8 bases from V and 5 bases from J, the junction contained 17 bases not matched to a gene. The CDR3 consists of 15 residues. CDR1 is DFQATT, CDR2 SNEGSKA, per germline (reference sequence). CDR3: CSSPEGQKKGYGYTF. CDR3 sequence (DNA): TGCAGTTCTCCTGAGGGACAGAAGAAGGGGTATGGCTACACCTTC.

This clonotype occurred many times. V gene TRBV18 combines with J gene TRBJ1-3, with TRBD1 matching over 10 bases. V gave up 3 bases and J gave up 1 base; unmatched junction bases: 0. Germline CDR1 is KGHSH and CDR2 is LQKENI. This CDR3 is 15 amino acids long. This CDR3 reads CASSPGQGSGNTIYF. CDR3 DNA: TGTGCCAGCTCACCGGGACAGGGGTCTGGAAACACCATATATTTT.